These 9 T cell receptor beta chains were all obtained from the same sample, sequenced in a study of radiotherapy plus CTLA-4 blockade in lung cancer. TCRdb keeps only in-frame clones here, not all; method: immunoSEQ multiplex PCR. The table lists 45,000 to 60,000 clones, about three quarters of them singletons. Sequencing used peripheral blood, obtained from a patient treated with radiotherapy plus ipilimumab. Receptor source: a human donor with non-small cell lung cancer whose response to radiotherapy plus ipilimumab could not be evaluated.

This chain connects TRBV2 to TRBJ2-1, with TRBD1 matching 10 bases. This CDR3 has 12 amino acids. Looked up from germline, CDR1 is SNHLY and CDR2 is FYNNEI. V shed 6 bases and J 10 bases; nucleotides not matched to a gene: 3. The DNA for the CDR3 is TGTGCCAGCAGCGACAGGGGGCAGGAGCAGTTCTTC. The encoded protein is CASSDRGQEQFF.

The chain couples TRBV28 to TRBJ1-4; TRBD1 aligns across 9 bases. Germline V gives CDR1 MDHEN, CDR2 SYDVKM. This CDR3 has 15 amino acids. Trimming removed 5 bases from V and 6 bases from J; junction bases left unmatched: 7. The CDR3 is CASSLTTGGYEKLFF. The CDR3 DNA is TGTGCCAGCAGTCTCACGACAGGGGGGTATGAAAAACTGTTTTTT.

The chain carries TRBV27 and TRBJ2-7; perhaps TRBD1 as D (6 bases). The CDR3 has 15 residues. V lost 2 bases to trimming and J lost 3 bases, with 14 bases between them. Germline V gene data show CDR1 as MNHEY and CDR2 as SMNVEV (reference sequence). DNA for the CDR3: TGTGCCAGCAGTTTAAGGGCAGGGGCCAACTACGAGCAGTACTTC. It yields the protein CASSLRAGANYEQYF.

The rearrangement uses TRBV7-3 and TRBJ1-6; D unclear. The V and J ends lost 4 bases and 8 bases respectively, with 27 bases between them. The CDR3 runs 19 residues. Germline-derived CDR1 and CDR2 are SGHTA and FQGTGA. DNA of the CDR3: TGTGCCAGCAGCTCAAACTTCATTTTCTGCGGTCGGGAGGATTCACCCCTCCACTTT. Encoded protein: CASSSNFIFCGREDSPLHF.

The J gene is TRBJ2-3, the V gene TRBV10-2, with 8 bases fitting TRBD2. After removal of 7 bases from V and 3 bases from J, the junction contained 9 bases not matched to a gene. The CDR3 has 15 residues. The germline CDR1 and CDR2 sequences are WSHSY and SAAADI. The CDR3 region is CASISGTRETDTQYF. The CDR3 bases are TGCGCCAGCATTTCCGGGACTAGGGAGACAGATACGCAGTATTTT.

In DNA form, the CDR3 reads TGTGCCAGCAGCTTAGAGCCAGGGGTCGGCACTGAAGCTTTCTTT. Its protein product is CASSLEPGVGTEAFF. The genes are TRBV11-2 and TRBJ1-1; a possible D gene is TRBD1 (6 bases). Per the germline V gene, CDR1 is SGHAT and CDR2 is FQNNGV. Trimming took off 0 bases at V and 4 bases at J, with 12 bases between the two ends. The CDR3 covers 15 residues.

The rearrangement joins TRBV7-9 to TRBJ2-6; D is uncertain. CDR1 and CDR2 from the germline V gene are SEHNR and FQNEAQ (reference sequence). Trimming left V 5 bases short and J 3 bases short, with 14 bases between. The CDR3 length is 16 residues. The CDR3 DNA reads as TGTGCCAGCAGCCTACGTGATGGGCGTGGGGCCAACGTCCTGACTTTC. Its translation: CASSLRDGRGANVLTF.

This clone was picked up one time. The V call is TRBV4-3, the J call TRBJ2-7, with D possibly TRBD1 on 6 matching bases. V was trimmed by 5 bases and J by 0 bases, leaving 11 bases between them. Germline CDR1 and CDR2: LGHNA and YSLEER. The CDR3 runs 14 residues. The CDR3 loop reads CASSGTWSSYEQYF. The CDR3, as DNA: TGCGCCAGCAGCGGGACATGGAGCTCCTACGAGCAGTACTTC.

CDR3 protein: CASSRHPGEQYF. The CDR3 nucleotides read TGTGCCAGCAGCCGACACCCTGGCGAGCAGTACTTC. The chain carries TRBV28 and TRBJ2-7, with D hard to call. Trimming cost V 6 bases and J 6 bases, with 12 bases left between them. The germline V gene has CDR1 MDHEN and CDR2 SYDVKM. The CDR3 is 12 residues long. The full variable domain, rest sourced from reference TRBV28 and TRBJ2-7, is DVKVTQSSRYLVKRTGEKVFLECVQDMDHENMFWYRQDPGLGLRLIYFSYDVKMKEKGDIPEGYSVSREKKERFSLILESASTNQTSMYLCASSRHPGEQYFGPGTRLTVT.